The 27 T cell receptor beta chains given below trace back to one sample, sequenced in a study of cytomegalovirus exposure and HLA in healthy donors. PCR used 60 Vbeta primers and 13 Jbeta primers. The assay was immunoSEQ multiplex PCR, and TCRdb's table has in-frame clones only and misses some. The listing contains tens of thousands of clones. Sequences were obtained from PBMCs. The receptors were sampled from a male donor in good health and CMV-seropositive.

The CDR3 is CASRGQLARGYTF. DNA of the CDR3: TGTGCCAGCAGAGGACAGCTCGCCCGGGGCTACACCTTC. This chain joins TRBV6-1 and TRBJ1-2; TRBD1 might be the D (6 bases). V lost 6 bases, J lost 8 bases, and 16 bases lay in between. This CDR3 comprises 13 residues. Germline CDR1 is MNHNS and CDR2 is SASEGT.

The chain joins TRBV29-1 to TRBJ2-1; 9 positions match TRBD2. The CDR3 loop spans 14 amino acids. The germline gives CDR1 SQVTM, CDR2 ANQGSEA. V lost 3 bases, J lost 9 bases, and 9 bases stayed unmatched. In nucleotides, the CDR3 is TGCAGCGTTGATCAGTCTAGCGGGACGGGTGAGCAGTTCTTC. It is translated as CSVDQSSGTGEQFF.

The rearrangement links TRBV2 to TRBJ1-5; TRBD1 agrees at 8 bases. From germline, CDR1 is SNHLY and CDR2 FYNNEI. V was pared by 6 bases and J by 7 bases, with 5 bases of the junction left unmatched. There are 13 residues in the CDR3. The CDR3 spells CASSQDRAQPQHF. Written as DNA, the CDR3 is TGTGCCAGCAGCCAGGACAGGGCCCAGCCCCAGCATTTT.

The chain joins TRBV29-1 to TRBJ1-1; D remains unclear. The germline V gene has CDR1 SQVTM and CDR2 ANQGSEA. The CDR3 sequence is 13 residues long. V was clipped by 5 bases and J by 0 bases, with 10 bases between them. In DNA form, the CDR3 reads TGCAGCGTTCAACAGATTATGAACACTGAAGCTTTCTTT. It is translated as CSVQQIMNTEAFF.

The CDR3 coding sequence is TGCAGCGTTGAAAGGATTACAGGGGTAATTCCCTACGAGCAGTACTTC. This codes for CSVERITGVIPYEQYF. The J gene is TRBJ2-7, the V gene TRBV29-1, with TRBD1 identical over 7 bases. The J segment lost 2 bases and the V segment lost 2 bases, leaving 12 bases of the junction unmatched. Germline loops: CDR1 SQVTM, CDR2 ANQGSEA. This CDR3 has 16 amino acids.

The chain has TRBV5-5 and TRBJ1-5; D is perhaps TRBD1 (5 bases). Germline V gene sequence: CDR1 SGHKS, CDR2 YYEKEE (reference sequence). The CDR3 covers 15 residues. Deletions cut 0 bases from V and 4 bases from J, with 11 bases between. The CDR3 DNA reads as TGTGCCAGCAGCTTGGAGACAGAACAAAATCAGCCCCAGCATTTT. Protein product: CASSLETEQNQPQHF.

This clone ranks as medium-sized (0.01 to 0.1%) in terms of frequency. The rearrangement uses TRBV19 and TRBJ2-7; a possible D gene is TRBD1 (5 bases). The germline CDR1 and CDR2 sequences are LNHDA and SQIVND (reference sequence). V was trimmed by 3 bases and J by 2 bases, leaving 11 bases between them. CDR3 length equals 14 residues. DNA for the CDR3: TGTGCCAGTAGTATGGTAGCAGGGACCTACGAGCAGTACTTC. It is translated as CASSMVAGTYEQYF. The variable domain in full, completed from reference TRBV19 and TRBJ2-7, reads DGGITQSPKYLFRKEGQNVTLSCEQNLNHDAMYWYRQDPGQGLRLIYYSQIVNDFQKGDIAEGYSVSREKKESFPLTVTSAQKNPTAFYLCASSMVAGTYEQYFGPGTRLTVT.

The chain carries TRBV29-1 and TRBJ2-1, with 8 bases lining up with TRBD2. Trimming took 7 bases from V and 6 from J; bases not matched to a gene: 8. CDR3 size: 13 residues. The germline V gene encodes CDR1 SQVTM and CDR2 ANQGSEA. CDR3 coding DNA: TGCAGCGCCCCATCCGGGGGGGCCAATGAGCAGTTCTTC. It specifies CSAPSGGANEQFF.

The V and J genes are TRBV6-1 and TRBJ2-7, with D possibly matching TRBD2 (11 bases). This CDR3 region has 20 residues. Germline assignment: CDR1 MNHNS and CDR2 SASEGT. Trimming cost V 2 bases and J 5 bases, with 31 bases left between them. CDR3 in DNA: TGTGCCAGCAGTGAATCCGGGACAGGGGATATAGCGGGAGGGTTTGACGAGCAGTACTTC. It encodes CASSESGTGDIAGGFDEQYF.

V and J are TRBV5-1 and TRBJ2-1, with TRBD2 matching over 9 bases. The CDR3 runs to 16 residues. J gave up 6 bases and V 0 bases, and 7 bases lay outside the gene matches. Germline CDR1 and CDR2: SGHRS and YFSETQ. The CDR3 nucleotides are TGCGCCAGCAGCTTGGGTCCGCGCGGGGGGGGCAATGAGCAGTTCTTC. Translated, it gives CASSLGPRGGGNEQFF.

The chain couples TRBV5-4 to TRBJ2-5; the D is unclear. This CDR3 spans 15 amino acids. CDR1 is SGHNT, CDR2 YYREEE, per germline (reference sequence). V lost 4 bases, J lost 1 base, and 14 bases lay in between. The CDR3 is CASSPNSPGQETQYF. The CDR3 DNA reads TGTGCCAGCAGCCCGAACTCCCCGGGCCAAGAGACCCAGTACTTC.

This chain joins TRBV30 and TRBJ2-5; D might be TRBD2 (5 bases). The CDR3 runs 11 residues. CDR1 and CDR2 (germline): GTSNPN, SVGIG (reference sequence). V was shortened by 4 bases and J by 4 bases, with 7 bases between the two germline ends. Here the CDR3 reads CAWTSRETQYF. Written as DNA, the CDR3 is TGTGCCTGGACTAGCCGAGAGACCCAGTACTTC.

The genes are TRBV5-1 and TRBJ1-1, with D unclear. The germline V and J ends were trimmed by 0 bases and 0 bases, with 6 bases remaining between them. This CDR3 has 14 residues. Per the germline V gene, CDR1 is SGHRS and CDR2 is YFSETQ. CDR3 in DNA: TGCGCCAGCAGCTTGGTGCAGATGAACACTGAAGCTTTCTTT. Amino acids: CASSLVQMNTEAFF.

The rearrangement uses TRBV7-9 and TRBJ1-2; 8 positions match TRBD1. V shed 6 bases and J 8 bases; nucleotides not matched to a gene: 14. Germline values: CDR1 SEHNR, CDR2 FQNEAQ (reference sequence). The CDR3 totals 15 residues. This CDR3 reads CASSIGVGQGGGYTF. The CDR3 DNA reads TGTGCCAGCAGTATAGGGGTCGGACAGGGAGGCGGCTACACCTTC.

The chain joins TRBV5-5 to TRBJ1-4, with D maybe TRBD1 (5 bases). This CDR3 has 16 residues. The ends were cut back, 0 bases at V and 4 bases at J, with 13 bases in the middle. Germline V CDR1 and CDR2: SGHKS, YYEKEE (reference sequence). The CDR3 here is CASSLGIGADNEKLFF. As DNA, the CDR3 is TGTGCCAGCAGCTTGGGAATAGGGGCCGATAATGAAAAACTGTTTTTT.

V is TRBV5-1 and J is TRBJ1-5, with 10 positions matching TRBD1. The germline V gene has CDR1 SGHRS and CDR2 YFSETQ. This CDR3 has 14 residues. J was trimmed by 5 bases and V by 4 bases; bases with no gene match: 3. The CDR3 region is CASSDGQGDQPQHF. CDR3 coding DNA: TGCGCCAGCAGCGACGGACAGGGGGATCAGCCCCAGCATTTT.

The V gene is TRBV7-8, the J gene TRBJ1-1; no firm D call. The ends were cut back, 3 bases at V and 5 bases at J, with 10 bases in the middle. CDR3 length: 13 residues. Germline values: CDR1 SGHVS, CDR2 FQNEAQ. For the CDR3, the DNA is TGTGCCAGCAGCTTCTCTTATGTGACTGAAGCTTTCTTT. Amino acid sequence: CASSFSYVTEAFF.

About this clone: Sequence at one end of the junction differs from germline and may be a read error. The genes are TRBV29-1 and TRBJ2-1; tentatively, D is TRBD2 (7 bases). The CDR3 has 14 amino acids. Germline values: CDR1 SQVTM, CDR2 ANQGSEA. The CDR3 DNA reads TGCAGCGTGGAAGGGGGGGATCTGGACAATGAGCAGTTCTTC. As protein: CSVEGGDLDNEQFF.

The chain couples TRBV27 to TRBJ1-5; no clear D. The CDR3 runs to 15 residues. Trimming stripped 2 bases from V and 2 bases from J, with 10 bases between. In germline, CDR1 is MNHEY, CDR2 SMNVEV (reference sequence). CDR3 residues: CASSLENSGNQPQHF. The CDR3 region has the DNA TGTGCCAGCAGTTTAGAAAATAGTGGCAATCAGCCCCAGCATTTT.

This chain uses TRBV5-6 with TRBJ1-4, with D maybe TRBD1 (6 bases). CDR3 size: 14 residues. With 0 bases removed from V and 3 bases from J, the gap between germline ends came to 6 bases. Germline lookup yields CDR1 SGHDT and CDR2 YYEEEE. CDR3 amino acids: CASSLGQANEKLFF. The CDR3 bases are TGTGCCAGCAGCTTGGGACAGGCTAATGAAAAACTGTTTTTT.

The rearrangement joins TRBV5-1 to TRBJ2-7, with TRBD2 identical over 9 bases. Per germline, CDR1 SGHRS and CDR2 YFSETQ. V shed 4 bases and J 6 bases; nucleotides not matched to a gene: 11. This CDR3 is 15 amino acids long. CDR3 amino acids: CASSPLGSGSLEQYF. The CDR3 DNA follows: TGCGCCAGCAGCCCCCTGGGTAGCGGGAGTCTCGAGCAGTACTTC.

Concerning this clone itself: A read error may produce the germline difference seen at one junction end. The rearrangement joins TRBV28 to TRBJ1-5; D possibly corresponds to TRBD1 (6 bases). This CDR3 contains 14 residues. CDR1 and CDR2 (germline): MDHEN, SYDVKM. The CDR3 loop is CASSWVQGGQHQHF. The CDR3 DNA reads TGTGCCAGCAGTTGGGTACAGGGCGGCCAGCACCAGCATTTT.

Regarding this clone: One end of the junction does not line up with germline, which may come from a read error. The chain is built from TRBV30 and TRBJ1-3, with D unresolved. The CDR3 runs 12 residues. Germline V gene sequence: CDR1 GTSNPN, CDR2 SVGIG (reference sequence). The chain's CDR3 is CAAEWAGNNIYF. The CDR3 bases are TGTGCAGCGGAATGGGCTGGAAACAACATATATTTT.

The chain uses TRBV7-2 and TRBJ2-1, with D possibly being TRBD2 (6 bases). The CDR3 runs to 15 residues. Trimming left V 4 bases short and J 7 bases short, with 17 bases between. Germline CDR1 reads SGHTA; CDR2 reads FQGNSA. This CDR3 reads CASSSLASVRNEQFF. The CDR3 nucleotides read TGTGCCAGCAGCTCCCTAGCGTCCGTGAGGAATGAGCAGTTCTTC.

In regard to this clone: The junction does not match germline at one end; this may be a read error. This chain uses TRBV7-7 with TRBJ2-7, with D possibly being TRBD1 or TRBD2 (5 bases each). The CDR3 contains 15 residues. Germline V gene lookup returns CDR1 SSHAT and CDR2 FNYEAQ (reference sequence). The CDR3 DNA reads TGTGCTAGCAGCTTAGCGTCTGGACATAACTACGAGCAGTACTTC. Amino acids: CASSLASGHNYEQYF.

The chain couples TRBV28 to TRBJ2-1, with 7 bases that match TRBD2. Germline lookup yields CDR1 MDHEN and CDR2 SYDVKM. Trimming cost V 3 bases and J 6 bases; bases outside gene matches: 5. The CDR3 is 14 residues long. This chain's CDR3 is CASSFGGGSNEQFF. The CDR3 nucleotides are TGTGCCAGCAGTTTCGGGGGAGGGAGCAATGAGCAGTTCTTC.

The chain recombines TRBV19 with TRBJ1-4; no reliable D call. The V end was cut by 5 bases, the J end by 7 bases, with 14 bases between. Germline values: CDR1 LNHDA, CDR2 SQIVND (reference sequence). The CDR3 consists of 14 residues. The CDR3, as DNA: TGTGCCAGTAGTTCGGGAAGTGAAATTGAAAAACTGTTTTTT. The encoded protein is CASSSGSEIEKLFF.